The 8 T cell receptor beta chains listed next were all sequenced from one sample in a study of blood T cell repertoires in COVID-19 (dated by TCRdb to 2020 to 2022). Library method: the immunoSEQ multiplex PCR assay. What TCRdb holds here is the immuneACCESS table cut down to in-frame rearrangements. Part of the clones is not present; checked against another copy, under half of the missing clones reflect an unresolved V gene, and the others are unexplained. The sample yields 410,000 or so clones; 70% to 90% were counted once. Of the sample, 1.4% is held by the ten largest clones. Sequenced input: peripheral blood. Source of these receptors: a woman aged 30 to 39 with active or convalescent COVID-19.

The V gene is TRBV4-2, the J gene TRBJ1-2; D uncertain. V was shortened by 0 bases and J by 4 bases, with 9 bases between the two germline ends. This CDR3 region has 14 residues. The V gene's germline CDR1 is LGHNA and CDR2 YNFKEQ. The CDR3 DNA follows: TGTGCCAGCAGCCAAGAGAACTTAGCCTATGGCTACACCTTC. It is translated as CASSQENLAYGYTF.

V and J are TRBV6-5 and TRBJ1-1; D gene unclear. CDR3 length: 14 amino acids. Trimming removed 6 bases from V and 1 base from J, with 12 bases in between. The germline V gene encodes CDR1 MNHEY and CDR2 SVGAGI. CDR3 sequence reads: CASRHVSGNTEAFF. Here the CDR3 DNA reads TGTGCCAGCAGGCATGTGTCAGGGAACACTGAAGCTTTCTTT.

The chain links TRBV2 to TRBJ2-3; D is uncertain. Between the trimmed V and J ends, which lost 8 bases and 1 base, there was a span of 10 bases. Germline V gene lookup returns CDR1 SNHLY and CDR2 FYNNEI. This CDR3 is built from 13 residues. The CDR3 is CASLNRGTDTQYF. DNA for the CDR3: TGTGCCAGCCTTAATCGGGGCACAGATACGCAGTATTTT.

The CDR3 reads CASSDPQATNEKLFF. CDR3 coding DNA: TGCGCCAGCAGCGATCCACAGGCTACTAATGAAAAACTGTTTTTT. This chain joins TRBV5-1 and TRBJ1-4, with D tentatively TRBD1 (5 bases). Germline-derived CDR1 and CDR2 are SGHRS and YFSETQ. The CDR3 is 15 residues long. Trimming removed 4 bases at V and 2 bases at J, with 12 bases between.

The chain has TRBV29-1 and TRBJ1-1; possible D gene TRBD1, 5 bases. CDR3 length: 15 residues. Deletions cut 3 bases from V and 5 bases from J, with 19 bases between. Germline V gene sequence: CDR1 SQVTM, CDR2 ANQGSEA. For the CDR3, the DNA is TGCAGCGTTGATCCTCTCCGGGGGTCGGGAACTGAAGCTTTCTTT. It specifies CSVDPLRGSGTEAFF. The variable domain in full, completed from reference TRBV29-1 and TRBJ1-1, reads SAVISQKPSRDICQRGTSLTIQCQVDSQVTMMFWYRQQPGQSLTLIATANQGSEATYESGFVIDKFPISRPNLTFSTLTVSNMSPEDSSIYLCSVDPLRGSGTEAFFGQGTRLTVV.

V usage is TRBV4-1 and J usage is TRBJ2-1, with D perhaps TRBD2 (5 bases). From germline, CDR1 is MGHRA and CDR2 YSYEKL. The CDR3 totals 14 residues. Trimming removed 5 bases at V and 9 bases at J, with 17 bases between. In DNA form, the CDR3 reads TGCGCCAGCAGCGAGGGTCGTACAAGCGGTGAGCAGTTCTTC. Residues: CASSEGRTSGEQFF.

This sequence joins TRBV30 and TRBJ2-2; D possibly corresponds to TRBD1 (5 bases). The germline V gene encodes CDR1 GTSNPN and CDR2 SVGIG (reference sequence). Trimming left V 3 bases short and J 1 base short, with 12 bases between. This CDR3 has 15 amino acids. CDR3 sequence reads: CAWSYWTLNTGELFF. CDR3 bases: TGTGCCTGGAGCTACTGGACACTGAACACCGGGGAGCTGTTTTTT.

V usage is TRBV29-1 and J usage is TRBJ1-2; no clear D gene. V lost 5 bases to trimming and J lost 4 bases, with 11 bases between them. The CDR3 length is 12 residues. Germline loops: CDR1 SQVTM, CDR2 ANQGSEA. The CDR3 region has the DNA TGCAGCGTTACGGGGATGGGCTATGGCTACACCTTC. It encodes CSVTGMGYGYTF. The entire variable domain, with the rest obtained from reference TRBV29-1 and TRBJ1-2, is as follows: SAVISQKPSRDICQRGTSLTIQCQVDSQVTMMFWYRQQPGQSLTLIATANQGSEATYESGFVIDKFPISRPNLTFSTLTVSNMSPEDSSIYLCSVTGMGYGYTFGSGTRLTVV.